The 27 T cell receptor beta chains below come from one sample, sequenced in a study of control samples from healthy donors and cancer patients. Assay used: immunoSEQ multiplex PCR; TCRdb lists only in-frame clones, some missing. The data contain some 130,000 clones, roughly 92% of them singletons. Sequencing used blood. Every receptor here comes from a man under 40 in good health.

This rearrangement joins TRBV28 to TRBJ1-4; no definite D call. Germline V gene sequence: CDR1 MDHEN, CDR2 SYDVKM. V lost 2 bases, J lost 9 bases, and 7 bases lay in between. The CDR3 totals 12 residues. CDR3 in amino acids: CASSLIGKKLFF. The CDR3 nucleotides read TGTGCCAGCAGTTTAATCGGGAAAAAACTGTTTTTT.

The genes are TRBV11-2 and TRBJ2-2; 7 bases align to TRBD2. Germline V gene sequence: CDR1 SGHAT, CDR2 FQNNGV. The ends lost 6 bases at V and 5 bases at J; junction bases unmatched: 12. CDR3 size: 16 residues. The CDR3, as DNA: TGTGCCAGCAGTAAAGGTGGGGCGGGAGTAACCGGGGAGCTGTTTTTT. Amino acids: CASSKGGAGVTGELFF. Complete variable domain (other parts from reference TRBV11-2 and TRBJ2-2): EAGVAQSPRYKIIEKRQSVAFWCNPISGHATLYWYQQILGQGPKLLIQFQNNGVVDDSQLPKDRFSAERLKGVDSTLKIQPAKLEDSAVYLCASSKGGAGVTGELFFGEGSRLTVL.

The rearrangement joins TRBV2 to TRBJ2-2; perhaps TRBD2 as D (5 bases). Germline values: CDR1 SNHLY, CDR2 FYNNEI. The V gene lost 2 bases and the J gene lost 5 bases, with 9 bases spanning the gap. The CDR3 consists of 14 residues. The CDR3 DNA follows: TGTGCCAGCAGTGAACTCCCGGGGACCGGGGAGCTGTTTTTT. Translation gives CASSELPGTGELFF.

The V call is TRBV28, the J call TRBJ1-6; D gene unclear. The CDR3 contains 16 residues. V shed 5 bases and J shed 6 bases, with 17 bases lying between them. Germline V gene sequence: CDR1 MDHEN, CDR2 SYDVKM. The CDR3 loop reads CASSAIREPFNSPLHF. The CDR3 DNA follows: TGTGCCAGCAGTGCCATCAGAGAACCCTTTAATTCACCCCTCCACTTT. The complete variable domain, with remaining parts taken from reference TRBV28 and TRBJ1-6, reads DVKVTQSSRYLVKRTGEKVFLECVQDMDHENMFWYRQDPGLGLRLIYFSYDVKMKEKGDIPEGYSVSREKKERFSLILESASTNQTSMYLCASSAIREPFNSPLHFGNGTRLTVT.

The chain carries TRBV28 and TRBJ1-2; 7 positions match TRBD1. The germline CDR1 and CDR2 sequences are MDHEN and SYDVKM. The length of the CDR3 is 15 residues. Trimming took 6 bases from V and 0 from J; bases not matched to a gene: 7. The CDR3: CASSKRQGSNYGYTF. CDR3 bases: TGTGCCAGCAGCAAGAGACAGGGATCTAACTATGGCTACACCTTC.

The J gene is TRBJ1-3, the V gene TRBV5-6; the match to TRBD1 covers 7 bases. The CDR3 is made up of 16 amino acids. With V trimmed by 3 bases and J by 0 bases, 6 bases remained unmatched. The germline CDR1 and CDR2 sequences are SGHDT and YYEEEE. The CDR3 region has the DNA TGTGCCAGCAGCTCGGCGACAGGGATCTCTGGAAACACCATATATTTT. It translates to CASSSATGISGNTIYF.

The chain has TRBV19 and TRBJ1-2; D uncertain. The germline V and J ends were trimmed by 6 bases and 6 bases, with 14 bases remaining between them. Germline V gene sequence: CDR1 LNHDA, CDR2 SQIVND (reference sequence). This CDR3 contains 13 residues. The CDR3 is CASSPAQRDGYTF. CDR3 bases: TGTGCCAGTAGCCCAGCTCAGCGAGATGGCTACACCTTC.

CDR3 loop: CASSLVGSTSNYGYTF. The DNA of the CDR3 is TGTGCCAGCAGCTTGGTTGGGAGTACGTCTAACTATGGCTACACCTTC. The genes are TRBV5-8 and TRBJ1-2; D remains ambiguous. V was pared by 0 bases and J by 0 bases, with 12 bases between. This CDR3 spans 16 amino acids. Germline values: CDR1 SGHTS, CDR2 YDEGEE.

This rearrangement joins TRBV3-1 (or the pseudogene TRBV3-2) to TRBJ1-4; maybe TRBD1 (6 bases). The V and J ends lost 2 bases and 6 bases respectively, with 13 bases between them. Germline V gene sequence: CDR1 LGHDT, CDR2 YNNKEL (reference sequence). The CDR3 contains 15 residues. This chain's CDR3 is CASSQRNTGYEKLFF. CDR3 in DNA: TGTGCCAGCAGCCAACGAAACACAGGGTATGAAAAACTGTTTTTT.

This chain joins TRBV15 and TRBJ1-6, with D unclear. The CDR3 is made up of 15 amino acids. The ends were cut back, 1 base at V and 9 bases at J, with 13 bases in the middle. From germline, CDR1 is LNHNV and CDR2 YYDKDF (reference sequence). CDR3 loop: CATSRVDREGSPLHF. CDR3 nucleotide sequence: TGTGCCACCAGCAGAGTGGACCGAGAGGGTTCACCCCTCCACTTT.

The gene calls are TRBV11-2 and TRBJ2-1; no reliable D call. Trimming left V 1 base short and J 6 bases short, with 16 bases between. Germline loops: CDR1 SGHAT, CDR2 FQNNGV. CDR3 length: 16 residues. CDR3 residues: CASSLVAHETGNEQFF. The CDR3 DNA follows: TGTGCCAGCAGCTTAGTCGCCCACGAAACGGGCAATGAGCAGTTCTTC.

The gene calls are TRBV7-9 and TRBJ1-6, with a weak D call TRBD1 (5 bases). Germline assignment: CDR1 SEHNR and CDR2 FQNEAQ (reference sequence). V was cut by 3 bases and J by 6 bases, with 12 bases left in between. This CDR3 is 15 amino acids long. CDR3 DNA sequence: TGTGCCAGCAGCTTCGCCGGGACGTTTAATTCACCCCTCCACTTT. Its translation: CASSFAGTFNSPLHF. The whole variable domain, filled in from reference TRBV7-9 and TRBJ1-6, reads DTGVSQNPRHKITKRGQNVTFRCDPISEHNRLYWYRQTLGQGPEFLTYFQNEAQLEKSRLLSDRFSAERPKGSFSTLEIQRTEQGDSAMYLCASSFAGTFNSPLHFGNGTRLTVT.

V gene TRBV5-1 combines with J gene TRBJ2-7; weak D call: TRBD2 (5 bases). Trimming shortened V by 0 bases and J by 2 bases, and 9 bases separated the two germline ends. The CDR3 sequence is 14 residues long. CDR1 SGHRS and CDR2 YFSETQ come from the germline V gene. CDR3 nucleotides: TGCGCCAGCAGCTTGGGGGAGTTGCCCTACGAGCAGTACTTC. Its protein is CASSLGELPYEQYF.

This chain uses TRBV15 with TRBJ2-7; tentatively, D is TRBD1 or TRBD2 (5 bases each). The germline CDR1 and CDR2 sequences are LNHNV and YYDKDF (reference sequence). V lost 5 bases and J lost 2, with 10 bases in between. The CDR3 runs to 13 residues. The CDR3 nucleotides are TGTGCCACCAGCTTTGGGGGAACCTACGAGCAGTACTTC. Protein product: CATSFGGTYEQYF.

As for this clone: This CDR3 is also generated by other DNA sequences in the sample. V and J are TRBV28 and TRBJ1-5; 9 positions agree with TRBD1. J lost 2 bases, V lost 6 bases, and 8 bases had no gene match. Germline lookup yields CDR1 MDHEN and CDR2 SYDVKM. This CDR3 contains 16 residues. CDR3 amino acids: CASSPRDRARNQPQHF. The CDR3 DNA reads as TGTGCCAGCAGCCCCCGGGACAGGGCACGCAATCAGCCCCAGCATTTT.

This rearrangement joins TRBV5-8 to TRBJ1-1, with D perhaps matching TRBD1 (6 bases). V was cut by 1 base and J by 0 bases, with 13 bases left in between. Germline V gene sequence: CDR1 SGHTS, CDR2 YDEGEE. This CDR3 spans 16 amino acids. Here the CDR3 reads CASSLFRGEMNTEAFF. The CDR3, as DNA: TGTGCCAGCAGCTTGTTCAGGGGCGAAATGAACACTGAAGCTTTCTTT.

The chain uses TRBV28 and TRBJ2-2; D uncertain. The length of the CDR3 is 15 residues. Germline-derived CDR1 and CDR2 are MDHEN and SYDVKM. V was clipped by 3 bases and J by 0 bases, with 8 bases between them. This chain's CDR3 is CASSFRVANTGELFF. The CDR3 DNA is TGTGCCAGCAGTTTTAGGGTCGCGAACACCGGGGAGCTGTTTTTT.

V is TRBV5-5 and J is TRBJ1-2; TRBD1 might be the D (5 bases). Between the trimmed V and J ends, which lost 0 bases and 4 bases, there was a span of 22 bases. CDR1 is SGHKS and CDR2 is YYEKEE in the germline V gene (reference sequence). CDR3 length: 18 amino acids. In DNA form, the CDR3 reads TGTGCCAGCAGCTTGGCATCTTGGGTGGGGGACCCCATCTATGGCTACACCTTC. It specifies CASSLASWVGDPIYGYTF.

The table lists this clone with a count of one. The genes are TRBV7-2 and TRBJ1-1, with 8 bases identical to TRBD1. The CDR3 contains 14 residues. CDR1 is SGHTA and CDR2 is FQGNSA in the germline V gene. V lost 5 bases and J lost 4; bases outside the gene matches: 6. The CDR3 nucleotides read TGTGCCAGCAGCCGCAGGGGGCTTGGCACTGAAGCTTTCTTT. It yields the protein CASSRRGLGTEAFF. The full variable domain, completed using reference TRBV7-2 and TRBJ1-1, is GAGVSQSPSNKVTEKGKDVELRCDPISGHTALYWYRQSLGQGLEFLIYFQGNSAPDKSGLPSDRFSAERTGGSVSTLTIQRTQQEDSAVYLCASSRRGLGTEAFFGQGTRLTVV.

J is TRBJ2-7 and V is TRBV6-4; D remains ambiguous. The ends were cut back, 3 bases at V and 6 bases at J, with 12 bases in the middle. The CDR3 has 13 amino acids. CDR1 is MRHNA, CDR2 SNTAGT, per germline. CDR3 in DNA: TGTGCCAGCAGTGAAAGGTCGTCGGGCGAGCAGTACTTC. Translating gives CASSERSSGEQYF.

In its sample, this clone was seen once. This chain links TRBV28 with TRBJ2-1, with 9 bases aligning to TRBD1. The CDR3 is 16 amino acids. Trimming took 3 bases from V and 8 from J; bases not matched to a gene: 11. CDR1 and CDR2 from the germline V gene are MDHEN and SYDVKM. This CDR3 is CASSFQWGQGIDEQFF. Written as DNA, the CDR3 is TGTGCCAGCAGTTTTCAGTGGGGACAGGGTATCGATGAGCAGTTCTTC.

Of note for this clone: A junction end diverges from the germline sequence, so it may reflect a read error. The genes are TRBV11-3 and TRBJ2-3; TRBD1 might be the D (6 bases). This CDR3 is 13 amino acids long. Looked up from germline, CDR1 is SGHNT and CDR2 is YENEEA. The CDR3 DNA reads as TGTGCCAGCAGCTTAGGGGACACATATACGCAGTATTTT. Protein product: CASSLGDTYTQYF.

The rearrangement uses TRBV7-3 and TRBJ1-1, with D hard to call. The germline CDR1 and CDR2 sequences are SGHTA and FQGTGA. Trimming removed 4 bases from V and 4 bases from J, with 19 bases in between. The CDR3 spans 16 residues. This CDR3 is CASSSSPGRSSTEAFF. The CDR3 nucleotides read TGTGCCAGCAGCTCGTCTCCCGGGAGATCGAGCACTGAAGCTTTCTTT.

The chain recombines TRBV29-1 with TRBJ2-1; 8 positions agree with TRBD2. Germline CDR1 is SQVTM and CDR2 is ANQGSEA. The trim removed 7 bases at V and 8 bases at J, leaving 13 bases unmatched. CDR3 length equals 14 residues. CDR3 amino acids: CSATGTRRFDEQFF. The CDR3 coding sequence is TGCAGCGCAACCGGGACTAGAAGATTCGATGAGCAGTTCTTC.

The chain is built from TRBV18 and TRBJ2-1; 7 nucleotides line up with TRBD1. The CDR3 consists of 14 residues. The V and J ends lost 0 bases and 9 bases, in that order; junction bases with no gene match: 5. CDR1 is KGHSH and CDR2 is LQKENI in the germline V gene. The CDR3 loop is CASSPPTGSGEQFF. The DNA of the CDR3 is TGTGCCAGCTCACCACCGACAGGGTCTGGTGAGCAGTTCTTC.

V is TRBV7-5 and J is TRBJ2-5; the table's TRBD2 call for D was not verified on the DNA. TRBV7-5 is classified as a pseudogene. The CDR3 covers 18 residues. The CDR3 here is CARSLKITAGEEVETQYF. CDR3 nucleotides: TGTGCCAGAAGCTTAAAAATAACTGCGGGAGAAGAGGTTGAGACCCAGTACTTC.

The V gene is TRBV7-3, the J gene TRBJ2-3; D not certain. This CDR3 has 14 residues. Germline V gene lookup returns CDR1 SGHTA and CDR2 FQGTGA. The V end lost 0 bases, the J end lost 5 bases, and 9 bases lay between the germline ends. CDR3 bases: TGTGCCAGCAGCTTAACTTCTGATGGAGATACGCAGTATTTT. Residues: CASSLTSDGDTQYF.